The clone carrying this T cell receptor (beta chain) was observed at least ten times. Its antigen is as yet unknown. The record originates from a study of T cells in Graves' hyperthyroidism and ophthalmopathy. Findings and limits, study-wide: Blood shared most expanded thyroid clonotypes above 0.001.

What was amplified from RNA transcripts were TCR beta CDR3 regions. Primed by the HTBI set, a first-round RT-PCR was run on the TCR CDR3. TCRdb re-called the multiplex PCR reads through MiXCR, storing one row per CDR3 protein. The table records more than 450,000 distinct CDR3 sequences, approximately 15% of them present only once. Absence of ophthalmopathy progression within 18 months defined stable Graves' hyperthyroidism. Those with hyperthyroidism were 18 to 65 years old, newly diagnosed, and ill for under 2 months. Thyroid ultrasound, orbital computed tomography, clinical symptoms, and serum thyroxine and TRAb underpinned diagnoses. The germline gives CDR1 LGHDT, CDR2 YNNKEL (reference sequence). The V and J ends lost 3 bases and 5 bases respectively, with 13 bases between them. The CDR3 is 14 amino acids.

The TCR comes from a woman aged 40 to 50 with Graves' hyperthyroidism. The sample consisted of blood. This chain connects TRBV3-1 to TRBJ2-5; tentatively, D is TRBD1 or TRBD2 (6 bases each). Written as DNA, the CDR3 is TGTGCCAGCAGCCAGCTAGGGGGGAAGGAGACCCAGTACTTC. As protein: CASSQLGGKETQYF.